This T cell receptor beta chain was recovered during a study of shared clonotypes between healthy human individuals. The CDR3 extends over 13 amino acids. The ends were cut back, 5 bases at V and 7 bases at J, with 14 bases in the middle. Per germline, CDR1 MNHEY and CDR2 SMNVEV (reference sequence). The method was immunoSEQ multiplex PCR; TCRdb's version includes in-frame clones alone and lacks a portion of them. The table shows under 600,000 clones, with around three quarters occurring only once. The V and J genes are TRBV27 and TRBJ1-2; D remains ambiguous. The material sequenced was PBMCs. The receptor was isolated from a woman aged 40 to 49 in good health. Some clones in this sample may be carry-over from other donors' samples. CDR3 in DNA: TGTGCCAGCAGTCCACGAAACCTCCCTGGCTACACCTTC. It yields the protein CASSPRNLPGYTF.